The entry below gives a single TCR beta chain sequence along with its context. Its cognate antigen is unknown. An end of the junction does not agree with germline; a read error may underlie this. Looked up from germline, CDR1 is SSHAT and CDR2 is FNYEAQ (reference sequence). The CDR3 covers 16 residues. TCRdb independently ran MiXCR on the 5' RACE reads; one entry per CDR3 protein. The sample contains under 350,000 distinct CDR3 sequences, 15% to 20% of which appear only once. The sample is drawn from a study of T-cell memory formation after mild COVID-19. Findings of the study overall: Certain responding clones were present in pre-infection memory, suggesting participation of cross-reactive memory. Among CD4+ contracting clones, most were CM and EM, and CD8+ ones EMRA.

The chain carries TRBV7-7 and TRBJ2-5; 9 bases are a match to TRBD1. Sequencing input: PBMCs or a T cell subset sorted from them (not recorded which). The TCR comes from a man aged 18-30 years who had mild COVID-19 (a few samples of this study predate the infection). Cell type and time point are not known. The CDR3 DNA reads as TGTGCTAGCAGCTTAGCATCCGGGACAGGGATAGAGACCCAGTACTTC. Amino acids: CASSLASGTGIETQYF.